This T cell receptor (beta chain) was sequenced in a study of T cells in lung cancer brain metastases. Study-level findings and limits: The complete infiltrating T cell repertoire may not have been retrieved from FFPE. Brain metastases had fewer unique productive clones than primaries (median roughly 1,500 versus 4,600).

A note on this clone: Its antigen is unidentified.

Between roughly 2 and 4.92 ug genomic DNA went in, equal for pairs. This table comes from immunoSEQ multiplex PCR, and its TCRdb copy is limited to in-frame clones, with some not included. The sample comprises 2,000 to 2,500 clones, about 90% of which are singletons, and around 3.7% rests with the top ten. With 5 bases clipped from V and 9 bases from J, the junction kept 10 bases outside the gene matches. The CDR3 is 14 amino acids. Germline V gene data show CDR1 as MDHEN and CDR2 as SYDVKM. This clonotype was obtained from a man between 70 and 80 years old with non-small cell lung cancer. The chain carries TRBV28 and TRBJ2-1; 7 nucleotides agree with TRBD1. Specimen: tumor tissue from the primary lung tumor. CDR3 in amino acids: CASSPRQGWSEQFF. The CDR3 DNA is TGTGCCAGCAGTCCGCGACAGGGTTGGAGTGAGCAGTTCTTC.